The clone carrying this TCR beta chain is medium-sized within its sample. Its antigen is currently unknown. The sample belongs to a study of glioma-infiltrating T cells. Notes on the study in general: Tissue-blood divergence was below expectation in non-neoplastic patients, above in gliomas. CDR3 overlap between tissue and blood was very small.

TCR alpha and beta CDR3 regions were amplified from RNA using iRepertoire nested multiplex PCR. For one-step reverse transcription and amplification, about 90-450 ng of tissue mRNA or PBMC total RNA was used. TCRdb ran MiXCR on the multiplex PCR reads and lists one entry per CDR3 protein. The data show over 1,500 distinct CDR3 sequences, under 30% seen once. This CDR3 has 15 amino acids. V lost 1 base and J lost 3, with 10 bases in between. Germline CDR1 SGHVS, CDR2 FQNEAQ. Sequencing input: glioma tissue, nonneoplastic brain tissue, or PBMCs (not recorded which). The chain links TRBV7-8 to TRBJ1-5; D gene ambiguous. The clonotype originates from a human donor with low-grade glioma or glioblastoma, undergoing nonglioma brain surgery, or in good health (not recorded which). The CDR3 sequence: CASSLGGNPNQPQHF. The CDR3 bases are TGTGCCAGCAGCTTAGGAGGAAATCCCAATCAGCCCCAGCATTTT.